These 23 T cell receptor beta chains came from one sample sequenced in a study of shared clonotypes between healthy human individuals. Only in-frame clones appear in the TCRdb table, and some are missing; sequencing was by immunoSEQ multiplex PCR. The top ten hold approximately 53% of the sample, which has about 100,000 clones, about 70% seen once. Input material: memory CD8+ T cells sorted from blood. Specified subset: CD45RO+ cells pooled with CCR7-negative TemRA cells. The receptors here all came from a man younger than 45 in good health.

As for this clone: A read error may explain this, as a much larger clone is one base away. Different DNA sequences within this sample yield the same CDR3. The gene calls are TRBV5-1 and TRBJ1-5; no reliable D call. The CDR3 is made up of 15 amino acids. Germline CDR1 SGHRS, CDR2 YFSETQ. CDR3 in amino acids: CASSLGPASNQPQHF. CDR3 in DNA: TGCGCCAGCAGCTTGGGACCGGCTAGCAATCAGCCCCAACATTTT.

The chain has TRBV4-2 and TRBJ2-7; TRBD1 might be the D (6 bases). This CDR3 has 13 residues. V was shortened by 7 bases and J by 6 bases, with 16 bases between the two germline ends. Germline V CDR1 and CDR2: LGHNA, YNFKEQ. The CDR3 loop reads CASTLTGSTEQYF. The CDR3 DNA follows: TGTGCCAGCACCTTGACAGGTTCTACCGAGCAGTACTTC.

This chain uses TRBV27 with TRBJ2-1, with 10 bases matching TRBD2. The CDR3 totals 17 residues. In germline, CDR1 is MNHEY, CDR2 SMNVEV (reference sequence). V lost 0 bases, J lost 4 bases, and 6 bases stayed unmatched. Here the CDR3 DNA reads TGTGCCAGCAGTTTATCCCTTTCACTAGCGGGATACAATGAGCAGTTCTTC. This translates into CASSLSLSLAGYNEQFF.

V and J are TRBV5-3 and TRBJ2-4; 7 bases map to TRBD1. TRBV5-3 is classed as an ORF, of uncertain function. The CDR3 totals 12 residues. Trimming took 10 bases from V and 7 from J; bases not matched to a gene: 8. CDR3: CARQGPRNIQYF. The CDR3 DNA follows: TGTGCCCGACAGGGCCCTCGGAACATTCAGTACTTC.

A single count supports this clone. The V gene is TRBV9, the J gene TRBJ1-3, with D possibly matching TRBD1 (5 bases). The CDR3 is made up of 14 amino acids. Germline V lookup: CDR1 SGDLS, CDR2 YYNGEE. Trimming removed 3 bases from V and 2 bases from J, with 9 bases in between. In DNA form, the CDR3 reads TGTGCCAGCAGCGCTGGGGCAGCTGGAAACACCATATATTTT. Its protein is CASSAGAAGNTIYF.

The chain employs TRBV5-6 and TRBJ2-7; a weak D match, TRBD2 (5 bases). The CDR3 totals 14 residues. V was trimmed by 1 base and J by 1 base, leaving 9 bases between them. Per germline, CDR1 SGHDT and CDR2 YYEEEE. The DNA of the CDR3 is TGTGCCAGCAGCTTGACCGGGAAATCCTACGAGCAGTACTTC. Its protein product is CASSLTGKSYEQYF.

This clone was seen at least ten times. The rearrangement uses TRBV4-3 and TRBJ1-4; no definite D call. Germline CDR1 reads LGHNA; CDR2 reads YSLEER. The CDR3 is 15 amino acids. The V end lost 0 bases, the J end lost 7 bases, and 12 bases lay between the germline ends. Written as DNA, the CDR3 is TGCGCCAGCAGCCAAGACACGCCCCGGGGTGAAAAACTGTTTTTT. Residues: CASSQDTPRGEKLFF.

The V gene is TRBV5-4, the J gene TRBJ2-7; D is possibly TRBD1 (5 bases). CDR3 length equals 17 residues. Germline CDR1 SGHNT, CDR2 YYREEE (reference sequence). V lost 0 bases, J lost 0 bases, and 16 bases lay in between. The CDR3 sequence: CASSLVPDKDNSYEQYF. DNA for the CDR3: TGTGCCAGCAGCTTGGTCCCCGATAAGGACAACTCCTACGAGCAGTACTTC.

This chain uses TRBV11-2 with TRBJ2-3; D might be TRBD2 (6 bases). The germline V and J ends were trimmed by 1 base and 0 bases, with 11 bases remaining between them. Germline V gene sequence: CDR1 SGHAT, CDR2 FQNNGV. The CDR3 sequence is 16 residues long. The CDR3 sequence: CASSLGSGTSTDTQYF. CDR3 sequence (DNA): TGTGCCAGCAGCTTAGGCTCCGGGACTAGCACAGATACGCAGTATTTT.

This clone was counted only a few times. The V call is TRBV7-3, the J call TRBJ2-2; D is undetermined. CDR1 is SGHTA, CDR2 FQGTGA, per germline. The CDR3 is 14 residues long. V dropped 3 bases and J dropped 5 bases, with 10 bases sitting between them. The CDR3 region is CASSFSGLTGELFF. Here the CDR3 DNA reads TGTGCCAGCAGCTTTTCGGGCCTTACCGGGGAGCTGTTTTTT. Combining the CDR3 with reference TRBV7-3 and TRBJ2-2 gives the whole variable domain GAGVSQTPSNKVTEKGKYVELRCDPISGHTALYWYRQSLGQGPEFLIYFQGTGAADDSGLPNDRFFAVRPEGSVSTLKIQRTERGDSAVYLCASSFSGLTGELFFGEGSRLTVL.

The sample holds many counts of this clone. V usage is TRBV4-2 and J usage is TRBJ2-3, with 12 nucleotides matching TRBD2. The J segment lost 2 bases and the V segment lost 2 bases, leaving 2 bases of the junction unmatched. The CDR3 is made up of 16 amino acids. Germline CDR1 LGHNA, CDR2 YNFKEQ. The CDR3 here is CASSQRTSGDTDTQYF. CDR3 in DNA: TGTGCCAGCAGCCAACGGACTAGCGGGGACACAGATACGCAGTATTTT.

The rearrangement uses TRBV25-1 and TRBJ2-7; D could derive from TRBD1 or TRBD2 (6 bases each). Trimming cost V 4 bases and J 3 bases, with 13 bases left between them. CDR1 and CDR2 from the germline V gene are MGHDK and SYGVNS. The CDR3 is made up of 14 amino acids. The CDR3 DNA follows: TGTGCCAGCAGTGCGGAGGGGGACCTCTACGAGCAGTACTTC. Translation gives CASSAEGDLYEQYF.

This clone came up a few times. V is TRBV28 and J is TRBJ1-5, with D uncertain. The ends were cut back, 1 base at V and 3 bases at J, with 16 bases in the middle. The V gene's germline CDR1 is MDHEN and CDR2 SYDVKM. The CDR3 runs 17 residues. Here the CDR3 reads CASSLFSHGRPNQPQHF. CDR3 nucleotides: TGTGCCAGCAGTTTATTTTCTCACGGCAGACCCAATCAGCCCCAGCATTTT.

V is TRBV19 and J is TRBJ1-1; TRBD1 might be the D (5 bases). Germline V gene data show CDR1 as LNHDA and CDR2 as SQIVND (reference sequence). The CDR3 covers 14 residues. The V gene lost 3 bases and the J gene lost 1 base, with 9 bases spanning the gap. This CDR3 reads CASSIGQTNTEAFF. DNA for the CDR3: TGTGCCAGTAGTATCGGACAAACGAACACTGAAGCTTTCTTT.

This rearrangement joins TRBV25-1 to TRBJ1-1; D not resolved. This CDR3 contains 13 residues. The germline gives CDR1 MGHDK, CDR2 SYGVNS. With 8 bases removed from V and 0 bases from J, the gap between germline ends came to 10 bases. The CDR3 region is CASSRVMNTEAFF. The CDR3 bases are TGTGCCAGCTCCCGGGTCATGAACACTGAAGCTTTCTTT. The full variable domain, rest sourced from reference TRBV25-1 and TRBJ1-1, is EADIYQTPRYLVIGTGKKITLECSQTMGHDKMYWYQQDPGMELHLIHYSYGVNSTEKGDLSSESTVSRIRTEHFPLTLESARPSHTSQYLCASSRVMNTEAFFGQGTRLTVV.

In the case of this clone: This is likely an artifact of a read error, given a far larger clone one base away. The rearrangement links TRBV7-2 to TRBJ1-5; unclear D gene. CDR1 is SGHTA and CDR2 is FQGNSA in the germline V gene. The length of the CDR3 is 15 residues. DNA for the CDR3: TGTGCCAGCAGCTTAGAGGGTTATAGCAATCAGCCCCTGCATTTT. Translation: CASSLEGYSNQPLHF.

This clone has a handful of counts. The chain carries TRBV6-1 and TRBJ1-2; D perhaps matches TRBD1 (5 bases). CDR3 size: 13 residues. V gave up 5 bases and J gave up 4 bases, with 11 bases separating them. The germline V gene encodes CDR1 MNHNS and CDR2 SASEGT. CDR3 amino acids: CASSLDRTYGYTF. DNA for the CDR3: TGTGCCAGCAGTCTTGACAGAACCTATGGCTACACCTTC.

The rearrangement links TRBV19 to TRBJ1-1; D possibly corresponds to TRBD1 (6 bases). Between the trimmed V and J ends, which lost 4 bases and 1 base, there was a span of 13 bases. There are 15 residues in the CDR3. The V gene's germline CDR1 is LNHDA and CDR2 SQIVND (reference sequence). The CDR3 DNA reads TGTGCCAGTAGTAGTTGGGGACACTCGAACACTGAAGCTTTCTTT. It specifies CASSSWGHSNTEAFF. Full variable domain (missing parts from reference TRBV19 and TRBJ1-1): DGGITQSPKYLFRKEGQNVTLSCEQNLNHDAMYWYRQDPGQGLRLIYYSQIVNDFQKGDIAEGYSVSREKKESFPLTVTSAQKNPTAFYLCASSSWGHSNTEAFFGQGTRLTVV.

This chain uses TRBV18 with TRBJ2-3; D unresolved. Trimming took off 0 bases at V and 5 bases at J, with 12 bases between the two ends. The CDR3 is made up of 15 amino acids. CDR1 and CDR2 (germline): KGHSH, LQKENI. This CDR3 is CASSPPSIERDTQYF. In nucleotides, the CDR3 is TGTGCCAGCTCACCACCGTCGATAGAGAGAGATACGCAGTATTTT. The full variable domain, its missing parts supplied by reference TRBV18 and TRBJ2-3, is NAGVMQNPRHLVRRRGQEARLRCSPMKGHSHVYWYRQLPEEGLKFMVYLQKENIIDESGMPKERFSAEFPKEGPSILRIQQVVRGDSAAYFCASSPPSIERDTQYFGPGTRLTVL.

This sequence joins TRBV2 and TRBJ2-1, with 8 nucleotides matching TRBD1. The CDR3 consists of 17 residues. Germline V gene lookup returns CDR1 SNHLY and CDR2 FYNNEI. The V and J ends lost 10 bases and 0 bases, in that order; junction bases with no gene match: 14. The CDR3 region has the DNA TGTGCCACCTGGTGGGACAGGAAGGCTGGCTCCTACAATGAGCAGTTCTTC. Residues: CATWWDRKAGSYNEQFF.

The genes are TRBV7-6 and TRBJ2-7; TRBD1 aligns across 7 bases. The V and J ends lost 4 bases and 1 base, in that order; junction bases with no gene match: 22. The CDR3 is 20 residues long. Per the germline V gene, CDR1 is SGHVS and CDR2 is FNYEAQ. CDR3 amino acids: CASSSPPPDREGLRSYEQYF. CDR3 DNA sequence: TGTGCCAGCAGCTCGCCCCCCCCCGACAGGGAAGGATTAAGATCCTACGAGCAGTACTTC. The complete variable domain, with remaining parts taken from reference TRBV7-6 and TRBJ2-7, reads GAGVSQSPRYKVTKRGQDVALRCDPISGHVSLYWYRQALGQGPEFLTYFNYEAQQDKSGLPNDRFSAERPEGSISTLTIQRTEQRDSAMYRCASSSPPPDREGLRSYEQYFGPGTRLTVT.

The CDR3 coding sequence is TGTGCCAGCAGTTGGGACATTAGGCAGCCCCAGCATTTT. This encodes CASSWDIRQPQHF. The chain has TRBV27 and TRBJ1-5; possible D gene TRBD1, 6 bases. The germline V gene has CDR1 MNHEY and CDR2 SMNVEV (reference sequence). The CDR3 consists of 13 residues. Trimming removed 4 bases at V and 7 bases at J, with 11 bases between.

This chain connects TRBV25-1 to TRBJ2-2; D possibly matches TRBD1 or TRBD2 (5 bases each). The CDR3 totals 16 residues. The germline CDR1 and CDR2 sequences are MGHDK and SYGVNS. V lost 3 bases to trimming and J lost 5 bases, with 16 bases between them. CDR3 residues: CASSDKRGLGTGELFF. CDR3 in DNA: TGTGCCAGCAGTGACAAACGGGGCCTCGGGACCGGGGAGCTGTTTTTT.